This T cell receptor beta chain was identified during a study of vaccination and CD4 T cells after COVID-19. Whole-study context: Blood was drawn a median 72 days post second dose, range 14 to 241. Stimulation used overlapping spike peptides from SARS-CoV-2, HCoV-NL63, HCoV-OC43 and HCoV-229E.

This CDR3 has 16 residues. Germline values: CDR1 SGHTA, CDR2 FQGNSA. The V end lost 5 bases, the J end lost 8 bases, and 24 bases lay between the germline ends. The treatment: roughly 11-day PBMC culture with coronavirus spike peptide pools or control peptides (ViraFEST assay). This clonotype was observed a handful of times. As yet, its antigen is unknown. Sequencing of DNA taken from cultured CD4+ T cells relied on the Oncomine TCR Beta short-read assay. MiXCR was run by TCRdb on the PCR reads, yielding one entry per CDR3 protein. Of about 13,000 distinct CDR3 sequences listed, roughly two fifths are singletons.

The sequence derives from a human donor who had recovered from COVID-19. This specimen was CD4+ T cells from blood, cultured in vitro, taken after SARS-CoV-2 vaccination. This chain links TRBV7-2 with TRBJ1-2; D perhaps matches TRBD1 (6 bases). The CDR3 DNA reads as TGTGCCAGCAGCGCCAGAACCCAAGGGGGAAGTGAAGGCTACACCTTC. Its translation is CASSARTQGGSEGYTF. The full variable domain, rest sourced from reference TRBV7-2 and TRBJ1-2, is GAGVSQSPSNKVTEKGKDVELRCDPISGHTALYWYRQSLGQGLEFLIYFQGNSAPDKSGLPSDRFSAERTGGSVSTLTIQRTQQEDSAVYLCASSARTQGGSEGYTFGSGTRLTVV.